This record covers a single T cell receptor beta chain. From germline, CDR1 is ENHRY and CDR2 SYGVKD. V lost 3 bases to trimming and J lost 5 bases, with 19 bases between them. The CDR3 is 16 residues long. These data are taken from a study of molecular identifiers for immune sequencing clone quantification. From the PCR reads, TCRdb called clonotypes with MiXCR, one entry per CDR3 protein. There are more than 70,000 distinct CDR3 sequences in the sample; roughly a fifth occur only once, and more than 0.85% lies in the top ten. The receptor was derived from a human donor in good health. Some libraries in this study had Jurkat cell RNA spiked in. The sequencing input was naive CD8+ T cells from blood, with Jurkat cell RNA spiked in. Stated subset: FACS-sorted CD8+CD4-CCR7+CD45RA+ naive T cells. The chain combines TRBV10-3 with TRBJ1-2; the D gene is possibly TRBD1 (5 bases). Here the CDR3 DNA reads TGTGCCATCAGTGATATCCCCCTGGGGCAGCAGTATGGCTACACCTTC. Its protein is CAISDIPLGQQYGYTF.